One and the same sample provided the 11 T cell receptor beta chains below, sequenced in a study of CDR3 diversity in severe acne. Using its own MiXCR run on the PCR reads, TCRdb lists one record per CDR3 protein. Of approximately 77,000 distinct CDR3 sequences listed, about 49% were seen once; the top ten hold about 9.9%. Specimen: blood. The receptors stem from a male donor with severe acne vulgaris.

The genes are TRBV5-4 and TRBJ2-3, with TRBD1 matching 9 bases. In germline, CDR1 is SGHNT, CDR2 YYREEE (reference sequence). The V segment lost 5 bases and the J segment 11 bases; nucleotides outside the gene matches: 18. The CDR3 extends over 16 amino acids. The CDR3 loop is CASRLSGQGTGGKQYF. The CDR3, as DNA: TGTGCCAGCAGGCTTTCGGGACAGGGCACAGGAGGGAAGCAGTATTTT.

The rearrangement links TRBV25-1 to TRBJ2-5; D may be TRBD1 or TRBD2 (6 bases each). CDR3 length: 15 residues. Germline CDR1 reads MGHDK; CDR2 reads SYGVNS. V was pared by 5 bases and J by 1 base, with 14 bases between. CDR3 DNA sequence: TGTGCCAGCAGTAGGGGGAGGTCTCCCCAAGAGACCCAGTACTTC. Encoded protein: CASSRGRSPQETQYF.

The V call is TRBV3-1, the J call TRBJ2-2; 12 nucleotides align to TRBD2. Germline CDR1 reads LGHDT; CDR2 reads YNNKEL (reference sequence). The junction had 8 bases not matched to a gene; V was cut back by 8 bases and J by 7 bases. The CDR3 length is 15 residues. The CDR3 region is CASVPSGGAVGELFF. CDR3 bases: TGTGCCAGCGTTCCTAGCGGGGGGGCTGTCGGGGAGCTGTTTTTT.

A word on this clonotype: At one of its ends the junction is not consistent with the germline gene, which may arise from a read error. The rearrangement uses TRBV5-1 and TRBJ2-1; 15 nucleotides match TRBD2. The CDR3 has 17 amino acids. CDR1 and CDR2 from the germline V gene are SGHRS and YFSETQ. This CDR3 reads CASGLGLAGGNYNEQFF. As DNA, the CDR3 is TGCGCCAGCGGCTTGGGACTAGCGGGAGGAAACTACAATGAGCAGTTCTTC.

The CDR3: CATSSPLRRGEGRNEQFF. In DNA, the CDR3 is TGTGCCACCAGCAGTCCTTTACGGAGGGGGGAGGGCAGGAATGAGCAGTTCTTC. The J gene is TRBJ2-1, the V gene TRBV15, with a possible D match to TRBD2 (7 bases). V gave up 3 bases and J gave up 7 bases, with 25 bases separating them. The CDR3 has 18 residues. The germline gives CDR1 LNHNV, CDR2 YYDKDF (reference sequence).

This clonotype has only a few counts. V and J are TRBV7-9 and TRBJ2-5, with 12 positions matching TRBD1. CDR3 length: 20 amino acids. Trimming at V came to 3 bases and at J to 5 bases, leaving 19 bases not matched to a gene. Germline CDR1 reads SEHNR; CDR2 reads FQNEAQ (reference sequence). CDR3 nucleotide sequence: TGTGCCAGCAGCTTCAGCGGGACAGGGGGCAAGAGGGGGTCGGTGGAGACCCAGTACTTC. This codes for CASSFSGTGGKRGSVETQYF.

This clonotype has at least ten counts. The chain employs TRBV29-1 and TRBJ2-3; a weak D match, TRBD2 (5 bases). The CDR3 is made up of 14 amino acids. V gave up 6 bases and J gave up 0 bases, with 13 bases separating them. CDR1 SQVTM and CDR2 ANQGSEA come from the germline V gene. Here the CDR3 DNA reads TGCAGCGTACTAGAACATCGAAGCACAGATACGCAGTATTTT. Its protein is CSVLEHRSTDTQYF.

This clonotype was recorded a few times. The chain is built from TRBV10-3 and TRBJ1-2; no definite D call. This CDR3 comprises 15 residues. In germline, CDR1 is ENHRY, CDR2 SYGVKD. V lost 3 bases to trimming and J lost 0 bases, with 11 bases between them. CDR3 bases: TGTGCCATCAGTGATCACGGAAGAGCTAACTATGGCTACACCTTC. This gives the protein CAISDHGRANYGYTF.

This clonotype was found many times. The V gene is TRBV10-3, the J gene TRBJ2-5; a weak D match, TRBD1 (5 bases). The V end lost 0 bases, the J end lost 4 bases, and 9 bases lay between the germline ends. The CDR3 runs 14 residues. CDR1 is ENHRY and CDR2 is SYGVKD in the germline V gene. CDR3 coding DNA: TGTGCCATCAGTGAGTCTGGCCAGGGAGAGACCCAGTACTTC. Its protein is CAISESGQGETQYF.

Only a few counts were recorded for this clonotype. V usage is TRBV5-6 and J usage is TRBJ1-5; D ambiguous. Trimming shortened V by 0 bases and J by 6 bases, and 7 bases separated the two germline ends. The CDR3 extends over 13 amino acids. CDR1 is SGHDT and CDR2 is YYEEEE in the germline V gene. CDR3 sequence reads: CASSLAGSQPQHF. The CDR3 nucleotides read TGTGCCAGCAGCTTGGCGGGGAGTCAGCCCCAGCATTTT.

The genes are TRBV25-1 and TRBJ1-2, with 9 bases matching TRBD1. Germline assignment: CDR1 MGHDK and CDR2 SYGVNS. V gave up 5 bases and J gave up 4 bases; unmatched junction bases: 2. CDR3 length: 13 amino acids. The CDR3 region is CASSRTGAYGYTF. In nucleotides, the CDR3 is TGTGCCAGCAGTAGGACAGGGGCCTATGGCTACACCTTC.